A selection of T cell receptor beta chains follows, all from one sample in a study of blood T cells in healthy people across ages. From the 5' RACE reads, TCRdb called clonotypes with MiXCR, one entry per CDR3 protein. The data show about 1.6 million distinct CDR3 sequences, with roughly 32% seen just once and 11% held by the top ten. Source material: blood. The receptors were sampled from a woman between 25 and 40 years old in good health. The CDR3 runs from the conserved cysteine through the conserved F or W. D genes are given only for firm matches. Some rows mark clone size as missing; the rest say once, few, many or name a class of expanded clone.

CDR3 protein	CDR3 DNA	V gene	clone size	D gene	J gene
CSASRRIAKNIQYF	TGCAGTGCCTCAAGGCGGATAGCCAAAAACATTCAGTACTTC	TRBV20-1	few	NA	TRBJ2-4
CAWSIDTFRYGYTF	TGTGCCTGGAGTATTGACACCTTTCGATATGGCTACACCTTC	TRBV30	few	NA	TRBJ1-2
CASRRDDYEGYTF	TGTGCCAGCAGGAGGGACGACTACGAAGGCTACACCTTC	TRBV7-2	few	NA	TRBJ1-2
CAISSTGGTSYYGYTF	TGTGCCATCAGTAGTACCGGGGGGACCAGTTACTATGGCTACACCTTC	TRBV10-3	few	NA	TRBJ1-2
CASSPTGGYGGANVLTF	TGTGCCAGCAGCCCTACAGGGGGATATGGTGGGGCCAACGTCCTGACTTTC	TRBV7-3	many	TRBD1	TRBJ2-6
CASSLAATGQEAQYF	TGCGCCAGCAGCTTGGCCGCAACAGGCCAAGAGGCCCAGTACTTC	TRBV5-1	NA	NA	TRBJ2-5
CATSRTRMETDTQYF	TGTGCCACCAGCAGAACGAGGATGGAGACAGATACGCAGTATTTT	TRBV15	few	NA	TRBJ2-3
CASGSGLADNEQFF	TGTGCTAGTGGTTCCGGACTAGCGGATAATGAGCAGTTCTTC	TRBV12-5	many	TRBD2	TRBJ2-1
CAISSGQRSTYEQYF	TGTGCCATCAGCTCGGGACAGCGGTCGACCTACGAGCAGTACTTC	TRBV10-3	many	TRBD1	TRBJ2-7
CAGSPEGQPHEQYF	TGTGCCGGCAGCCCAGAGGGACAGCCCCACGAGCAGTACTTC	TRBV7-9	NA	TRBD1	TRBJ2-7
CASSHLLGGDEKLFF	TGTGCCAGCAGCCACCTCCTCGGTGGGGATGAAAAACTGTTTTTT	TRBV3-1	once	NA	TRBJ1-4
CASSHRLANYGYTF	TGTGCCAGCAGTCACAGGCTAGCTAACTATGGCTACACCTTC	TRBV7-8	few	NA	TRBJ1-2
CASSYDGNNEQFF	TGTGCCAGCAGTTACGATGGGAACAATGAGCAGTTCTTC	TRBV6-6	NA	NA	TRBJ2-1
CSARRDSYEQYF	TGCAGTGCTAGGAGGGATTCCTACGAGCAGTACTTC	TRBV20-1	many	NA	TRBJ2-7
CASSFGVQGARDYGYTF	TGTGCCAGCAGTTTCGGAGTACAGGGGGCGCGGGACTATGGCTACACCTTC	TRBV27	NA	TRBD1	TRBJ1-2
CASGWTRTDTQYF	TGCGCCAGCGGTTGGACTCGCACAGATACGCAGTATTTT	TRBV5-1	NA	NA	TRBJ2-3
CSVEPSGPTSTYNEQFF	TGCAGTGTTGAGCCTAGCGGACCAACTAGCACCTACAATGAGCAGTTCTTC	TRBV20-1	few	TRBD2	TRBJ2-1
CASSSTGTVEGYGHTF	TGTGCCAGCAGTTCAACGGGGACAGTGGAGGGGTATGGCCACACCTTC	TRBV12-3/TRBV12-4	NA	TRBD1	TRBJ1-2
CATSDDGETQYF	TGTGCCACCAGTGATGATGGAGAGACCCAGTACTTC	TRBV24-1	few	NA	TRBJ2-5
CATSRDRGQSQETQYF	TGTGCCACCAGCAGAGATCGGGGACAGAGTCAAGAGACCCAGTACTTC	TRBV15	few	TRBD1	TRBJ2-5
CASRASTACEQYF	TGTGCCAGCAGGGCGAGTACCGCCTGCGAGCAGTACTTC	TRBV7-9	NA	NA	TRBJ2-7
CAGSVDQFRGGTQYF	TGCGCCGGCAGCGTCGACCAATTTCGCGGCGGTACGCAGTATTTT	TRBV5-1	NA	NA	TRBJ2-3